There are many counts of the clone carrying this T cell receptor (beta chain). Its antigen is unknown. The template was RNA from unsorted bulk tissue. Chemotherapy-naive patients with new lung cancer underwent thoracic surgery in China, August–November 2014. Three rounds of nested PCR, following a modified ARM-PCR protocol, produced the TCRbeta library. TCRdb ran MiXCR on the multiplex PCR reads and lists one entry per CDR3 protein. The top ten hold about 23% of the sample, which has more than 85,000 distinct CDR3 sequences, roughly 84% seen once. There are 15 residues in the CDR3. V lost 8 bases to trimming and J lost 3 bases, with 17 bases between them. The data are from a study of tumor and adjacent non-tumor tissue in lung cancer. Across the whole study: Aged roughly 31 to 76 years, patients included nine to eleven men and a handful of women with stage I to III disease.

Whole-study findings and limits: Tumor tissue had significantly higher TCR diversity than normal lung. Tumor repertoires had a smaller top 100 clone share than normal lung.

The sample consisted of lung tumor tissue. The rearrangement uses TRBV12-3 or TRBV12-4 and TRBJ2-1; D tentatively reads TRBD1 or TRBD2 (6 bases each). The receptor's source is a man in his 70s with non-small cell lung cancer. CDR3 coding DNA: TGTGCCAGCGGACGAGTCGGGGGCAACTACAATGAGCAGTTCTTC. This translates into CASGRVGGNYNEQFF.